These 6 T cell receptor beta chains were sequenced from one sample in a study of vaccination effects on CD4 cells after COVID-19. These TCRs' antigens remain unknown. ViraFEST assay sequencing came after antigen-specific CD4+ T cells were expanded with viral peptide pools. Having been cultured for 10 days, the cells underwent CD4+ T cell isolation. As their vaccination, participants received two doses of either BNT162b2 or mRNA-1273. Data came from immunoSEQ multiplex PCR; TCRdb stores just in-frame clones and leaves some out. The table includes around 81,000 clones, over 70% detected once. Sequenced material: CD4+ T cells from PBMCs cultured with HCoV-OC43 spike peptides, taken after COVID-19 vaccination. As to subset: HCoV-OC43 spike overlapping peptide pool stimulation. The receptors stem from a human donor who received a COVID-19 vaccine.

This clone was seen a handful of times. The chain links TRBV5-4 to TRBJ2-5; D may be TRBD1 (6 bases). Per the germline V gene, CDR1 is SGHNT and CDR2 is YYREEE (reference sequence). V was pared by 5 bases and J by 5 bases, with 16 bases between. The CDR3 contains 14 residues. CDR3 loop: CASRKKGGSETQYF. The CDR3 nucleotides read TGTGCCAGCAGGAAGAAAGGGGGTAGCGAGACCCAGTACTTC.

DNA for the CDR3: TGTGCCAGCAGCTTAGCAAACAGGGCTCGGGAGACCCAGTACTTC. It translates to CASSLANRARETQYF. V and J are TRBV11-1 and TRBJ2-5; D is perhaps TRBD1 (6 bases). Trimming took off 0 bases at V and 5 bases at J, with 13 bases between the two ends. There are 15 residues in the CDR3. Germline V gene sequence: CDR1 SGHAT, CDR2 FQDESV (reference sequence).

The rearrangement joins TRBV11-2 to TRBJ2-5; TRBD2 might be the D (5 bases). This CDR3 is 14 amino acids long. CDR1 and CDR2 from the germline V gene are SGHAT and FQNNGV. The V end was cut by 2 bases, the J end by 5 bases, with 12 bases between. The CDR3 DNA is TGTGCCAGCAGCTTAATCATCGGGGTGGAGACCCAGTACTTC. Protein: CASSLIIGVETQYF.

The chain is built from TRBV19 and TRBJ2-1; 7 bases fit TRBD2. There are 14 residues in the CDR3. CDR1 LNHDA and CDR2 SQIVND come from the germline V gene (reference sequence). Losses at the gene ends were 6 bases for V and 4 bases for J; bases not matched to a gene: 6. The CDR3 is CASRPSGTYNEQFF. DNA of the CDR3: TGTGCCAGTAGGCCGAGCGGGACTTACAATGAGCAGTTCTTC. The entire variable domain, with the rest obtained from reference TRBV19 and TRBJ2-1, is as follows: DGGITQSPKYLFRKEGQNVTLSCEQNLNHDAMYWYRQDPGQGLRLIYYSQIVNDFQKGDIAEGYSVSREKKESFPLTVTSAQKNPTAFYLCASRPSGTYNEQFFGPGTRLTVL.

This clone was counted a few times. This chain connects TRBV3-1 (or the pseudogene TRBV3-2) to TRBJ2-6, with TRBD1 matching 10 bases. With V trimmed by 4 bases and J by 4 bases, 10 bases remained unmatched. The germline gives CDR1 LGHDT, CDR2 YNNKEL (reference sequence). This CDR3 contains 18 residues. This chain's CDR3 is CASSPIKGQGPGANVLTF. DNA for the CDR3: TGTGCCAGCAGCCCCATAAAGGGACAGGGGCCCGGGGCCAACGTCCTGACTTTC.

DNA of the CDR3: TGCAGCGTTTTAACTGGGACAGGGGGTCAGCCCCAGCATTTT. This sequence encodes CSVLTGTGGQPQHF. The chain links TRBV29-1 to TRBJ1-5, with 11 nucleotides matching TRBD1. The length of the CDR3 is 14 residues. The junction had 6 bases not matched to a gene; V was cut back by 5 bases and J by 6 bases. Germline CDR1 SQVTM, CDR2 ANQGSEA.